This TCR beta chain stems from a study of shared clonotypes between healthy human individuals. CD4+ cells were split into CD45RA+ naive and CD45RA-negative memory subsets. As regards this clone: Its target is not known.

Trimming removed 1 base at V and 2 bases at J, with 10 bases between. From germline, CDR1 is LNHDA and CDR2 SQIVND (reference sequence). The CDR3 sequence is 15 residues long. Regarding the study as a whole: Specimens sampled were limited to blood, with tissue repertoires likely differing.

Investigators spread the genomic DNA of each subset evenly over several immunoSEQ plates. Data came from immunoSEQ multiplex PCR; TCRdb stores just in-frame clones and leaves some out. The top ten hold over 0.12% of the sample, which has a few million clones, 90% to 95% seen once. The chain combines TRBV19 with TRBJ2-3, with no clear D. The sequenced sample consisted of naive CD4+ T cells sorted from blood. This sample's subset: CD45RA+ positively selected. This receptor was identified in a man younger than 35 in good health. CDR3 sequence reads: CASSIGGGPTDTQYF. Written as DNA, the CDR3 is TGTGCCAGTAGTATAGGGGGTGGACCCACAGATACGCAGTATTTT.